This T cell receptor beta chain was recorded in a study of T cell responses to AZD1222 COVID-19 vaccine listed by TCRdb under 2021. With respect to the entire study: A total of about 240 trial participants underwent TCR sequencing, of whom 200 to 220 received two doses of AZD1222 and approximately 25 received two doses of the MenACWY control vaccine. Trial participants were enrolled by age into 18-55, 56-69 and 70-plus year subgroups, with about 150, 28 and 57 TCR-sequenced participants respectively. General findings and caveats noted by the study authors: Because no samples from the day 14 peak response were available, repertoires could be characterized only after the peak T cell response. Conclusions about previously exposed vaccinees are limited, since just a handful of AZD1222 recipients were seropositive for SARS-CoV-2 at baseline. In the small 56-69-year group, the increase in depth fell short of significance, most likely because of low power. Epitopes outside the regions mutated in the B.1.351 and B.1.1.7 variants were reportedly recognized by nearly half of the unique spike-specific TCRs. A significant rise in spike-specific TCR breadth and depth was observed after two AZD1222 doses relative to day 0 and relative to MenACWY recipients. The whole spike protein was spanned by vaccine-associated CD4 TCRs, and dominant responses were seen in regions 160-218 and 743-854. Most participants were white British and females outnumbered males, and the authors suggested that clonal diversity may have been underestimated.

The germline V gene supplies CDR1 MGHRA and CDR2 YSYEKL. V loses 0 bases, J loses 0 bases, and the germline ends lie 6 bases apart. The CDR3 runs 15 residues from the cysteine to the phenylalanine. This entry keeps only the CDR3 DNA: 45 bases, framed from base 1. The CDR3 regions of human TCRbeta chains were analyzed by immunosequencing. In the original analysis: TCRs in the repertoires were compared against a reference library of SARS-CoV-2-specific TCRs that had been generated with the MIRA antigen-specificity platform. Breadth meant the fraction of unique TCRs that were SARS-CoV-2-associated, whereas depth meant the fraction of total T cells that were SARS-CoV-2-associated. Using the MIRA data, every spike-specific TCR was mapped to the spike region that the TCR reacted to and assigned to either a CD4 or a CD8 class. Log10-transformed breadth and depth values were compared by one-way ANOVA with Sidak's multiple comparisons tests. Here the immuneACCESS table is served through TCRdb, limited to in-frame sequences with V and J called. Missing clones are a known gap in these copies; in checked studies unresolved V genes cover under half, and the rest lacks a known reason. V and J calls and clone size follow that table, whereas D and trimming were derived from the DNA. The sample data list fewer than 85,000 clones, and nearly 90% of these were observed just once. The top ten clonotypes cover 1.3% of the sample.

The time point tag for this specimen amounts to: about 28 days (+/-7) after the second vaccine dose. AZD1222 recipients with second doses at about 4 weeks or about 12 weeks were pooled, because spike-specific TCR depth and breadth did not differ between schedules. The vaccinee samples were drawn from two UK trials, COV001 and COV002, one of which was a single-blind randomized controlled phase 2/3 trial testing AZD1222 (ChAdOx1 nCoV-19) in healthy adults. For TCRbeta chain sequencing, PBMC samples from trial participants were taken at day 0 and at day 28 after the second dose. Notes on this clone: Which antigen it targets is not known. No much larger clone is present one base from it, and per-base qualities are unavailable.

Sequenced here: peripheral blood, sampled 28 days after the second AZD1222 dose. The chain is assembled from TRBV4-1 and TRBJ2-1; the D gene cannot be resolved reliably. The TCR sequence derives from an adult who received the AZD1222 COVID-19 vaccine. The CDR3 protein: CASSQDRSSYNEQFF. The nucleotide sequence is TGCGCCAGCAGCCAAGACAGGAGCTCCTACAATGAGCAGTTCTTC.